The 31 T cell receptor beta chains presented below share a single source sample, sequenced in a study of T cell responses to AZD1222 COVID-19 vaccine. The table came from immunoSEQ multiplex PCR; TCRdb's copy has only in-frame clones and leaves some out. The profile shows 150,000 to 200,000 clones, approximately 90% of them singletons. Sequences were derived from peripheral blood, sampled on day 0 of AZD1222 vaccination. The source of these receptors is an adult in good health.

V and J are TRBV6-4 and TRBJ2-1; D is perhaps TRBD2 (6 bases). The CDR3 sequence is 17 residues long. In germline, CDR1 is MRHNA, CDR2 SNTAGT. Trimming stripped 2 bases from V and 2 bases from J, with 16 bases between. CDR3 amino acids: CASSDPVLAAAYNEQFF. The CDR3 DNA sequence: TGTGCCAGCAGTGACCCAGTACTAGCTGCTGCCTACAATGAGCAGTTCTTC.

This chain uses TRBV24-1 with TRBJ1-2, with a possible D match to TRBD1 (6 bases). Germline V gives CDR1 KGHDR, CDR2 SFDVKD. Trimming stripped 7 bases from V and 2 bases from J, with 10 bases between. The CDR3 totals 13 residues. This chain's CDR3 is CATRDSGNYGYTF. In DNA form, the CDR3 reads TGTGCCACCAGGGACAGCGGGAACTATGGCTACACCTTC.

The rearrangement joins TRBV19 to TRBJ2-7; no clear D. Germline CDR1 reads LNHDA; CDR2 reads SQIVND (reference sequence). This CDR3 spans 15 amino acids. V lost 3 bases and J lost 0, with 12 bases in between. CDR3 nucleotides: TGTGCCAGTAGTATGGCCGACGGGCGCTCCTACGAGCAGTACTTC. Protein product: CASSMADGRSYEQYF.

The chain carries TRBV30 and TRBJ1-2, with TRBD1 matching over 7 bases. Germline values: CDR1 GTSNPN, CDR2 SVGIG (reference sequence). CDR3 length equals 13 residues. Trimming cost V 1 base and J 9 bases; bases outside gene matches: 8. The CDR3 protein is CAWSGTGDGSYTF. The CDR3 nucleotides read TGTGCCTGGAGTGGGACAGGAGATGGCAGCTACACCTTC. Full variable domain (outside the CDR3, taken from reference TRBV30 and TRBJ1-2): SQTIHQWPATLVQPVGSPLSLECTVEGTSNPNLYWYRQAAGRGLQLLFYSVGIGQISSEVPQNLSASRPQDRQFILSSKKLLLSDSGFYLCAWSGTGDGSYTFGSGTRLTVV.

The V and J genes are TRBV5-4 and TRBJ2-5; D is undetermined. V was shortened by 0 bases and J by 5 bases, with 11 bases between the two germline ends. The germline V gene encodes CDR1 SGHNT and CDR2 YYREEE (reference sequence). The CDR3 has 14 amino acids. CDR3 bases: TGTGCCAGCAGCTTGGAGGCGCGGCCGGAGACCCAGTACTTC. Protein: CASSLEARPETQYF.

The chain is built from TRBV18 and TRBJ1-2, with D maybe TRBD1 (6 bases). The V gene's germline CDR1 is KGHSH and CDR2 LQKENI. V lost 2 bases to trimming and J lost 4 bases, with 8 bases between them. This CDR3 has 13 amino acids. Here the CDR3 DNA reads TGTGCCAGCTCACCAGTGGACAGCTATGGCTACACCTTC. It encodes CASSPVDSYGYTF.

This clone was detected a few times. The J gene is TRBJ2-7, the V gene TRBV14; no clear D gene. The V gene's germline CDR1 is SGHDN and CDR2 FVKESK. This CDR3 region has 15 residues. Trimming took 1 base from V and 2 from J, leaving 12 bases between them. CDR3: CASSQVRSAAYEQYF. CDR3 DNA: TGTGCCAGCAGCCAAGTCCGGTCCGCAGCCTACGAGCAGTACTTC.

This chain links TRBV2 with TRBJ1-1, with a tentative D call TRBD1 (6 bases). The CDR3 spans 12 residues. Germline V lookup: CDR1 SNHLY, CDR2 FYNNEI. Deletions cut 6 bases from V and 1 base from J, with 6 bases between. The CDR3 DNA reads TGTGCCAGCAGGGGGGCGAACACTGAAGCTTTCTTT. Protein: CASRGANTEAFF.

The chain recombines TRBV5-1 with TRBJ2-7; tentative D call: TRBD2 (5 bases). Germline CDR1 SGHRS, CDR2 YFSETQ. V gave up 5 bases and J gave up 0 bases, with 12 bases separating them. The CDR3 covers 14 residues. CDR3 region: CASREARGSYEQYF. As DNA, the CDR3 is TGCGCCAGCAGGGAGGCCCGGGGCTCCTACGAGCAGTACTTC.

In this sample, this clone turned up once. The gene calls are TRBV3-1 (or the pseudogene TRBV3-2) and TRBJ2-7; maybe TRBD2 (5 bases). V lost 4 bases to trimming and J lost 3 bases, with 10 bases between them. Germline V gene sequence: CDR1 LGHDT, CDR2 YNNKEL (reference sequence). The CDR3 runs to 13 residues. The CDR3 nucleotides read TGTGCCAGCAGCCTCCGGGGTAACTACGAGCAGTACTTC. Its translation: CASSLRGNYEQYF.

The rearrangement joins TRBV6-1 to TRBJ2-7, with 14 bases matching TRBD2. The CDR3 is 15 amino acids. The V gene end was trimmed by 5 bases and the J gene end by 9 bases; junction bases not matched to a gene: 9. Germline values: CDR1 MNHNS, CDR2 SASEGT. CDR3 protein: CASSPPGTSGRGQYF. CDR3 coding DNA: TGTGCCAGCAGTCCCCCCGGGACTAGCGGGAGAGGGCAGTACTTC.

The rearrangement links TRBV28 to TRBJ1-4; D may be TRBD1 (6 bases). The CDR3 is 16 amino acids. CDR1 MDHEN and CDR2 SYDVKM come from the germline V gene. Trimming removed 0 bases from V and 8 bases from J, with 16 bases in between. In DNA, the CDR3 is TGTGCCAGCAGTTTATGGGGGGCCCGTACCGTGGAAAAACTGTTTTTT. This encodes CASSLWGARTVEKLFF.

V gene TRBV3-1 (or the pseudogene TRBV3-2) combines with J gene TRBJ1-1; TRBD1 might be the D (5 bases). Trimming shortened V by 4 bases and J by 3 bases, and 24 bases separated the two germline ends. Germline V gives CDR1 LGHDT, CDR2 YNNKEL (reference sequence). The CDR3 sequence is 18 residues long. The CDR3 region has the DNA TGTGCCAGCAGCCGGGACCGGGACTCGAAACCGTACGACACTGAAGCTTTCTTT. Its translation is CASSRDRDSKPYDTEAFF.

This sequence joins TRBV5-1 and TRBJ1-4; a weak D match, TRBD1 (5 bases). V dropped 2 bases and J dropped 8 bases, with 19 bases sitting between them. Germline CDR1 and CDR2: SGHRS and YFSETQ. The CDR3 consists of 16 residues. The CDR3 DNA is TGCGCCAGCAGCTTTGGGTCGGGCCAGGGTGACGAAAAACTGTTTTTT. Its protein product is CASSFGSGQGDEKLFF.

The rearrangement joins TRBV28 to TRBJ2-3; 7 bases are a match to TRBD1. Germline assignment: CDR1 MDHEN and CDR2 SYDVKM. The CDR3 is 14 amino acids. V shed 7 bases and J 2 bases; nucleotides not matched to a gene: 6. The CDR3 is CASIGQGVTDTQYF. Here the CDR3 DNA reads TGTGCCAGCATTGGGCAGGGGGTCACAGATACGCAGTATTTT.

The J gene is TRBJ2-1, the V gene TRBV5-1, with D possibly TRBD1 on 6 matching bases. V lost 0 bases and J lost 8, with 12 bases in between. Germline CDR1 reads SGHRS; CDR2 reads YFSETQ. CDR3 length: 14 amino acids. CDR3 in DNA: TGCGCCAGCAGCTTGGAAGGGGGTGGGGATGAGCAGTTCTTC. It encodes CASSLEGGGDEQFF.

The V and J genes are TRBV24-1 and TRBJ1-2; D might be TRBD1 (5 bases). Looked up from germline, CDR1 is KGHDR and CDR2 is SFDVKD. V was trimmed by 4 bases and J by 4 bases, leaving 12 bases between them. CDR3 size: 14 residues. This chain's CDR3 is CATSDSGGAYGYTF. Here the CDR3 DNA reads TGTGCCACCAGTGACTCGGGGGGAGCCTATGGCTACACCTTC.

The chain combines TRBV14 with TRBJ2-6, with 7 bases matching TRBD1. Per the germline V gene, CDR1 is SGHDN and CDR2 is FVKESK. The CDR3 loop spans 17 amino acids. J was trimmed by 0 bases and V by 4 bases; bases with no gene match: 6. The CDR3 DNA is TGTGCCAGCAGCCCACCCGGACAGGCCTCTGGGGCCAACGTCCTGACTTTC. Protein: CASSPPGQASGANVLTF.

The chain is built from TRBV5-1 and TRBJ2-3; 7 bases fit TRBD1. Trimming took 4 bases from V and 5 from J; bases not matched to a gene: 7. Germline values: CDR1 SGHRS, CDR2 YFSETQ. This CDR3 has 14 amino acids. The CDR3 DNA reads TGCGCCAGCAGCGGCCTGACAGGGATAGATACGCAGTATTTT. Amino acid sequence: CASSGLTGIDTQYF.

This chain uses TRBV6-2 or TRBV6-3 with TRBJ2-3; TRBD2 aligns across 11 bases. The CDR3 totals 17 residues. The germline CDR1 and CDR2 sequences are MNHEY and SVGEGT. V was pared by 5 bases and J by 6 bases, with 13 bases of the junction left unmatched. CDR3 amino acids: CASSTTGPSGRSDTQYF. CDR3 sequence (DNA): TGTGCCAGCAGTACCACAGGGCCTAGCGGGAGGTCGGATACGCAGTATTTT.

As for this clone: One junction end disagrees with the germline gene, perhaps due to a read error. The rearrangement links TRBV7-7 to TRBJ2-1; 10 bases map to TRBD2. The CDR3 covers 15 residues. CDR1 is SSHAT, CDR2 FNYEAQ, per germline (reference sequence). CDR3 protein: CASSLRWTSGDEQFF. As DNA, the CDR3 is TGTGCTAGCAGCTTGAGGTGGACTAGCGGAGATGAGCAGTTCTTC.

By share of the sample, this clone is medium-sized. The gene calls are TRBV5-1 and TRBJ1-2; TRBD1 agrees at 9 bases. Germline V CDR1 and CDR2: SGHRS, YFSETQ. This CDR3 is 16 amino acids long. Unmatched junction bases numbered 10, after V lost 5 bases and J lost 2 bases. CDR3 DNA sequence: TGCGCCAGCAGGGAAGGACAGGGGAATTTCAACTATGGCTACACCTTC. The encoded protein is CASREGQGNFNYGYTF.

The chain uses TRBV6-5 and TRBJ2-6; no clear D gene. V was cut by 4 bases and J by 2 bases, with 9 bases left in between. Germline V CDR1 and CDR2: MNHEY, SVGAGI. The CDR3 totals 15 residues. The CDR3 loop reads CASSFLSTGANVLTF. CDR3 sequence (DNA): TGTGCCAGCAGTTTCCTTTCGACTGGGGCCAACGTCCTGACTTTC.

The V and J genes are TRBV5-5 and TRBJ2-2, with D possibly matching TRBD1 (6 bases). CDR1 is SGHKS, CDR2 YYEKEE, per germline (reference sequence). V lost 6 bases, J lost 6 bases, and 15 bases lay in between. CDR3 length equals 14 residues. CDR3 in DNA: TGTGCCAGCACCCCCAGGGGCAACGCCGGGGAGCTGTTTTTT. Its translation is CASTPRGNAGELFF.

The chain carries TRBV28 and TRBJ2-7; 7 nucleotides match TRBD1. Germline-derived CDR1 and CDR2 are MDHEN and SYDVKM. V gave up 5 bases and J gave up 2 bases; unmatched junction bases: 9. This CDR3 spans 15 amino acids. Here the CDR3 DNA reads TGTGCCAGCAGTCATCCTGGGCAGGGGGCCTACGAGCAGTACTTC. This sequence encodes CASSHPGQGAYEQYF. Using reference TRBV28 and TRBJ2-7 for the parts outside the CDR3, the full variable domain is DVKVTQSSRYLVKRTGEKVFLECVQDMDHENMFWYRQDPGLGLRLIYFSYDVKMKEKGDIPEGYSVSREKKERFSLILESASTNQTSMYLCASSHPGQGAYEQYFGPGTRLTVT.

The V and J genes are TRBV20-1 and TRBJ2-1; tentatively, D is TRBD1 or TRBD2 (5 bases each). V was clipped by 6 bases and J by 7 bases, with 10 bases between them. The CDR3 covers 11 residues. CDR1 DFQATT and CDR2 SNEGSKA come from the germline V gene (reference sequence). This CDR3 is CSAEEGNEQFF. DNA of the CDR3: TGCAGTGCCGAAGAGGGGAATGAGCAGTTCTTC.

The V gene is TRBV7-3, the J gene TRBJ2-3, with D perhaps given as TRBD1 or TRBD2 (5 bases each). V was shortened by 6 bases and J by 2 bases, with 15 bases between the two germline ends. The CDR3 is 15 amino acids. Germline CDR1 reads SGHTA; CDR2 reads FQGTGA. The CDR3 sequence is CASSTRGYPTDTQYF. DNA of the CDR3: TGTGCCAGCAGTACTAGGGGCTACCCCACAGATACGCAGTATTTT.

The chain combines TRBV20-1 with TRBJ2-2; 8 nucleotides line up with TRBD2. CDR3 length: 16 amino acids. Per the germline V gene, CDR1 is DFQATT and CDR2 is SNEGSKA (reference sequence). The V gene end was trimmed by 3 bases and the J gene end by 4 bases; junction bases not matched to a gene: 10. The chain's CDR3 is CSASDRGGSGTGELFF. CDR3 DNA: TGCAGTGCTAGTGACCGGGGGGGATCGGGCACCGGGGAGCTGTTTTTT.

The V and J genes are TRBV6-1 and TRBJ2-2, with 9 nucleotides matching TRBD2. The V gene's germline CDR1 is MNHNS and CDR2 SASEGT. Trimming removed 1 base from V and 7 bases from J; junction bases left unmatched: 10. The CDR3 contains 17 residues. The CDR3 spells CASSEGRLAGWNGELFF. For the CDR3, the DNA is TGTGCCAGCAGTGAAGGTCGGCTAGCGGGATGGAACGGGGAGCTGTTTTTT.

The rearrangement links TRBV4-1 to TRBJ1-2; 7 nucleotides line up with TRBD1. CDR3 size: 14 residues. Germline values: CDR1 MGHRA, CDR2 YSYEKL. The V gene end was trimmed by 4 bases and the J gene end by 0 bases; junction bases not matched to a gene: 2. CDR3 DNA: TGCGCCAGCAGCCCAACAGGGGCTAACTATGGCTACACCTTC. As protein: CASSPTGANYGYTF.

The chain recombines TRBV9 with TRBJ2-1, with 8 bases aligning to TRBD2. The CDR3 has 15 amino acids. Trimming took 3 bases from V and 3 from J; bases not matched to a gene: 5. Germline V lookup: CDR1 SGDLS, CDR2 YYNGEE. The chain's CDR3 is CASSGGLAVYNEQFF. The CDR3 DNA follows: TGTGCCAGCAGCGGCGGACTAGCAGTCTACAATGAGCAGTTCTTC.